The source of this T cell receptor beta chain is a study of cytomegalovirus exposure and HLA in healthy donors. Broader study findings: Among immune exposure information, only CMV serostatus was available. The investigators catalogued under 200 TCR beta chains as cytomegalovirus-associated.

Amplification used 60 Vbeta primers and 13 Jbeta primers. Libraries were prepared by immunoSEQ multiplex PCR; TCRdb keeps only in-frame clonotypes and omits some of them. Here the sample spans around 150,000 clones, over 75% being singletons. This clone was picked up a small number of times. As yet, its antigen is unknown. Germline V gene data show CDR1 as SEHNR and CDR2 as FQNEAQ (reference sequence). The CDR3 has 17 residues. With 4 bases clipped from V and 6 bases from J, the junction kept 13 bases outside the gene matches. Samples came from healthy bone marrow donors. This TCR came from a man in his thirties or forties in good health and CMV-seropositive. The sample taken for sequencing was PBMCs. This chain uses TRBV7-9 with TRBJ2-2; 8 bases match TRBD2. DNA of the CDR3: TGTGCCAGCAGCTCAATCCAGCGGGGGTTCGGGGCCGGGGAGCTGTTTTTT. Translated, it gives CASSSIQRGFGAGELFF.